A selection of T cell receptor beta chains follows, all from one sample in a study of blood T cell repertoires in COVID-19. Sequencing used immunoSEQ multiplex PCR; TCRdb keeps in-frame clones, though not all of them. This sample carries 25,000 to 35,000 clones, approximately 81% of them seen once, and the ten largest clones take more than 15%. The sequenced material came from peripheral blood. The receptors here all came from a woman aged 60-75 years with acute or convalescent COVID-19. CDR3s include the opening cysteine and the closing phenylalanine or tryptophan. Each record gives: V gene, J gene, clone size, D gene, CDR3 protein, CDR3 DNA. D genes are given only for firm matches. Not all rows give a size; the values are once, few, many and, for expanded clones, a class.

v_call: TRBV19; j_call: TRBJ2-1; clone_size: .; d_call: TRBD1; cdr3_aa: CASRMDRGAYDEQFF; cdr3_nt: TGTGCCAGTAGGATGGACAGGGGGGCGTATGATGAGCAGTTCTTC
v_call: TRBV29-1; j_call: TRBJ2-5; clone_size: .; d_call: TRBD1; cdr3_aa: CSANPGGRRGQETQYF; cdr3_nt: TGCAGCGCCAACCCAGGGGGCAGGAGAGGGCAAGAGACCCAGTACTTC
v_call: TRBV20-1; j_call: TRBJ2-7; clone_size: .; d_call: .; cdr3_aa: CSARGDKMEYF; cdr3_nt: TGCAGTGCTAGAGGGGACAAGATGGAGTACTTC
v_call: TRBV10-2; j_call: TRBJ1-4; clone_size: once; d_call: .; cdr3_aa: CASRTDEKLFF; cdr3_nt: TGCGCCAGCAGGACAGATGAAAAACTGTTTTTT
v_call: TRBV6-5; j_call: TRBJ2-1; clone_size: .; d_call: TRBD1; cdr3_aa: CASSRTGVEQFF; cdr3_nt: TGTGCCAGCAGCAGAACAGGGGTTGAGCAGTTCTTC
v_call: TRBV28; j_call: TRBJ1-2; clone_size: .; d_call: TRBD1; cdr3_aa: CATYRGPAYGYTF; cdr3_nt: TGTGCCACCTACAGGGGTCCAGCCTATGGCTACACCTTC
v_call: TRBV19; j_call: TRBJ1-2; clone_size: .; d_call: TRBD1; cdr3_aa: CASSIDRGYGYTF; cdr3_nt: TGTGCCAGTAGTATTGACAGGGGCTATGGCTACACCTTC
v_call: TRBV28; j_call: TRBJ2-5; clone_size: .; d_call: .; cdr3_aa: CASSLRVPSSKTQYF; cdr3_nt: TGTGCCAGCAGTTTACGGGTACCCAGCTCGAAGACCCAGTACTTC
v_call: TRBV7-9; j_call: TRBJ1-4; clone_size: .; d_call: .; cdr3_aa: CASSLSAGRPNEKLFF; cdr3_nt: TGTGCCAGCAGCTTATCCGCGGGGCGGCCTAATGAAAAACTGTTTTTT
v_call: TRBV11-3; j_call: TRBJ2-1; clone_size: once; d_call: .; cdr3_aa: CASSLGGQQFF; cdr3_nt: TGTGCCAGCAGCCTGGGGGGGCAGCAGTTCTTC
v_call: TRBV7-8; j_call: TRBJ1-2; clone_size: .; d_call: TRBD1; cdr3_aa: CASSPSSRQGVGYTF; cdr3_nt: TGTGCCAGCAGCCCCTCGTCCCGACAGGGGGTAGGCTACACCTTC
v_call: TRBV30; j_call: TRBJ2-7; clone_size: .; d_call: TRBD2; cdr3_aa: CAWSRGGTTSSYEQYF; cdr3_nt: TGTGCCTGGTCTCGCGGGGGGACTACGAGCTCCTACGAGCAGTACTTC
v_call: TRBV29-1; j_call: TRBJ1-2; clone_size: few; d_call: .; cdr3_aa: CSVERPGRDGYTF; cdr3_nt: TGCAGCGTTGAACGGCCGGGTCGAGATGGCTACACCTTC
v_call: TRBV10-3; j_call: TRBJ1-6; clone_size: .; d_call: TRBD1; cdr3_aa: CAIRPGTENSPLHF; cdr3_nt: TGTGCCATCAGACCGGGGACAGAAAATTCACCCCTCCACTTT
v_call: TRBV2; j_call: TRBJ2-2; clone_size: .; d_call: .; cdr3_aa: CASSVKTSTGELFF; cdr3_nt: TGTGCCAGCAGCGTCAAGACTTCCACCGGGGAGCTGTTTTTT
v_call: TRBV19; j_call: TRBJ2-1; clone_size: .; d_call: .; cdr3_aa: CAASRDSNNEQFF; cdr3_nt: TGTGCCGCCTCCCGGGACTCCAACAATGAGCAGTTCTTC